This TCR beta chain was identified during a study of blood T cells in healthy people across ages. Points from the study as a whole: Calculation of diversity from one million T cells yielded estimates considered to be underestimates.

Sample-barcoded 5' priming and a J-beta primer mix drove a second PCR of about 7 to 12 cycles. Each CDR3 protein is one row after TCRdb ran MiXCR on the 5' RACE reads. Here the sample spans hundreds of thousands of distinct CDR3 sequences, about 30% being singletons. Of note for this clonotype: Its specificity is not known.

V was pared by 2 bases and J by 2 bases, with 13 bases between. Per germline, CDR1 SGHKS and CDR2 YYEKEE (reference sequence). This CDR3 contains 15 residues. Sequenced: blood. V usage is TRBV5-5 and J usage is TRBJ1-2, with unresolved D. The sequence was collected from a woman older than 75 in good health. In DNA, the CDR3 is TGTGCCAGCAGCTTCGGCCCCTCAGACAACTATGGCTACACCTTC. Residues: CASSFGPSDNYGYTF.